The 32 T cell receptor beta chains below were found in one sample sequenced in a study of tumor and adjacent non-tumor tissue in lung cancer. No cell sorting was done before RNA was extracted from the tissue. The normal lung tissue was taken more than 3 cm from the tumor edge. A modified ARM-PCR protocol with three rounds of nested PCR amplified TCRbeta. TCRdb re-analysed the multiplex PCR reads in MiXCR, keeping a single row per CDR3 protein. The sample includes some 47,000 distinct CDR3 sequences, roughly two thirds seen only once; the top ten take over 15%. The material sequenced was distant non-tumor lung tissue. The receptors stem from a woman aged 40 to 50 with non-small cell lung cancer.

Notes on this clonotype: The junction departs from germline at one end; a sequencing error may be responsible. V usage is TRBV12-3 or TRBV12-4 and J usage is TRBJ2-5; no clear D gene. This CDR3 is built from 14 residues. In nucleotides, the CDR3 is TGTGCCAGCAGTTTGGTAGTGACGGCGGAGACTCAGTACTTC. Its protein product is CASSLVVTAETQYF.

For this clonotype: One base away lies a much larger clone, so this may be a sequencing read error. Without the conserved terminal phenylalanine or tryptophan, this CDR3 likely stems from a read error. The chain joins TRBV6-5 to TRBJ1-2, with 7 bases aligning to TRBD1. Germline V gives CDR1 MNHEY, CDR2 SVGAGI. There are 13 residues in the CDR3. The junction had 6 bases not matched to a gene; V was cut back by 6 bases and J by 5 bases. The CDR3 reads CASSPDRSYGYTL. In DNA form, the CDR3 reads TGTGCCAGCAGCCCGGACAGGAGTTATGGCTACACCCTC.

This chain links TRBV11-2 with TRBJ2-3; 8 nucleotides align to TRBD2. V was pared by 5 bases and J by 5 bases, with 15 bases of the junction left unmatched. The CDR3 runs to 17 residues. From germline, CDR1 is SGHAT and CDR2 FQNNGV. In DNA form, the CDR3 reads TGTGCCAGCAGCCTAATTGAGGCCAGCGGGAGCGTAGATACGCAGTATTTT. Translation: CASSLIEASGSVDTQYF.

This clonotype has a count of ten or more. V gene TRBV29-1 combines with J gene TRBJ2-3; 7 bases are shared with TRBD2. After removal of 4 bases from V and 13 bases from J, the junction contained 11 bases not matched to a gene. Germline V CDR1 and CDR2: SQVTM, ANQGSEA. This CDR3 region has 12 residues. The CDR3 region has the DNA TGCAGCGTTGTTGAAGTGGGAGGGTTGAAGTATTTT. This encodes CSVVEVGGLKYF.

This clonotype was observed at least ten times. The V call is TRBV28, the J call TRBJ1-4; perhaps TRBD1 as D (6 bases). Germline assignment: CDR1 MDHEN and CDR2 SYDVKM. The CDR3 sequence is 20 residues long. V lost 7 bases, J lost 3 bases, and 30 bases lay in between. The CDR3 is CASKERRGRLRIVANEKLFF. DNA of the CDR3: TGTGCCAGCAAGGAGCGTCGGGGGCGCCTTAGAATTGTTGCTAATGAAAAACTGTTTTTT.

Concerning this clonotype itself: This CDR3 is missing its conserved last phenylalanine or tryptophan, likely due to a read error. The V gene is TRBV7-3, the J gene TRBJ2-3; weak D call: TRBD2 (6 bases). CDR1 is SGHTA, CDR2 FQGTGA, per germline. Trimming pared 3 bases from V and 1 base from J, leaving 8 bases between. This CDR3 spans 14 amino acids. The CDR3 sequence: CASSFTGGTDTQYI. The CDR3, as DNA: TGTGCCAGCAGCTTTACGGGGGGCACAGATACGCAGTATATT.

Remarks on this clonotype: Without the conserved terminal phenylalanine or tryptophan, this CDR3 likely stems from a read error. The V gene is TRBV6-1, the J gene TRBJ2-3; 8 bases line up with TRBD1. J lost 1 base, V lost 2 bases, and 5 bases had no gene match. Germline V gives CDR1 MNHNS, CDR2 SASEGT. This CDR3 spans 16 amino acids. The CDR3 DNA is TGTGCCAGCAGTGAACGTCGGACAGGGTGCACAGATACGCAGTATATT. Encoded protein: CASSERRTGCTDTQYI.

This clonotype was recorded at least ten times. The chain links TRBV28 to TRBJ2-5, with 7 bases that match TRBD2. Losses at the gene ends were 2 bases for V and 7 bases for J; bases not matched to a gene: 10. The CDR3 is made up of 15 amino acids. In germline, CDR1 is MDHEN, CDR2 SYDVKM. CDR3 sequence: CASSLGGVKSGTQYF. DNA for the CDR3: TGTGCCAGCAGTTTAGGGGGGGTTAAGAGTGGGACCCAGTACTTC.

Notes on this clonotype: This is likely a read error, given that the CDR3 carries no conserved phenylalanine or tryptophan at its end. It is unclear where the CDR3 begins or ends on the DNA, so no DNA is shown, and the CDR3 is as TCRdb lists it. The CDR3 is CASSYTTGGDQPLHY. V gene TRBV6-5 combines with J gene TRBJ1-5; the tabulated D call, TRBD1, remains unverified against the DNA. The CDR3 has 15 amino acids, counting both end residues. From germline, CDR1 is MNHEY and CDR2 SVGAGI.

Comments on this clonotype: An end of the junction does not agree with germline; a read error may underlie this. The genes are TRBV14 and TRBJ1-2; unclear D gene. Germline CDR1 reads SGHDN; CDR2 reads FVKESK. This CDR3 is 13 amino acids long. The CDR3 DNA sequence: TGTGCCATCAGCATAACAGTGAACTATGGCTACACCTTC. Amino acids: CAISITVNYGYTF. The whole variable domain, remainder taken from reference TRBV14 and TRBJ1-2, is EAGVTQFPSHSVIEKGQTVTLRCDPISGHDNLYWYRRVMGKEIKFLLHFVKESKQDESGMPNNRFLAERTGGTYSTLKVQPAELEDSGVYFCAISITVNYGYTFGSGTRLTVV.

The chain recombines TRBV10-1 with TRBJ2-7; 16 positions agree with TRBD2. V lost 7 bases and J lost 8; bases outside the gene matches: 20. Per the germline V gene, CDR1 is WNHNN and CDR2 is SYGVQD (reference sequence). The CDR3 is made up of 19 amino acids. Written as DNA, the CDR3 is TGCGCCAGCAACGGACTGGACGGGACTAGCGGGAGGGCCCGGTACAAGCAGTACTTC. This codes for CASNGLDGTSGRARYKQYF.

The CDR3 reads CAWSVAESNYGYTF. For the CDR3, the DNA is TGTGCCTGGAGTGTAGCGGAGAGTAACTATGGCTACACCTTC. The chain is built from TRBV30 and TRBJ1-2; the D is unclear. The CDR3 runs 14 residues. The germline V gene has CDR1 GTSNPN and CDR2 SVGIG (reference sequence). The V end was cut by 0 bases, the J end by 1 base, with 9 bases between.

A note on this clonotype: A much larger clone lies one base from this, so it may be a read error. In this CDR3 the conserved last residue, phenylalanine or tryptophan, is missing, so a read error is likely. The J gene is TRBJ2-1, the V gene TRBV24-1, with 7 bases matching TRBD1. The CDR3 extends over 16 amino acids. CDR1 and CDR2 from the germline V gene are KGHDR and SFDVKD. After removal of 3 bases from V and 6 bases from J, the junction contained 10 bases not matched to a gene. The CDR3 nucleotides are TGTGCCACCAGTGATGTTATGAGGGGGCCCGGCAATGAGCAGTTCTCC. The encoded protein is CATSDVMRGPGNEQFS.

This clonotype occurred many times. The chain combines TRBV10-1 with TRBJ2-3, with 12 nucleotides matching TRBD2. CDR3 size: 16 residues. Trimming at V came to 3 bases and at J to 2 bases, leaving 3 bases not matched to a gene. In germline, CDR1 is WNHNN, CDR2 SYGVQD (reference sequence). CDR3 sequence: CASSDGLAGSTDTQYF. In nucleotides, the CDR3 is TGCGCCAGCAGTGACGGACTAGCGGGGTCCACAGATACGCAGTATTTT.

The genes are TRBV5-1 and TRBJ2-1, with D hard to call. The CDR3 totals 16 residues. V was pared by 2 bases and J by 0 bases, with 12 bases between. Germline V gene sequence: CDR1 SGHRS, CDR2 YFSETQ. CDR3 protein: CASSFEGPHSYNEQFF. For the CDR3, the DNA is TGCGCCAGCAGCTTCGAAGGACCCCACTCCTACAATGAGCAGTTCTTC.

This clonotype appeared a few times. One base away lies a much larger clone, so this may be a sequencing read error. The chain is built from TRBV6-5 and TRBJ2-3; 8 bases fit TRBD1. J lost 8 bases, V lost 7 bases, and 8 bases had no gene match. Germline values: CDR1 MNHEY, CDR2 SVGAGI. This CDR3 contains 13 residues. The CDR3, as DNA: TGTGCCAGCAAAAGGCAGGGGGCCGTTACGCAGTATTTT. Translation gives CASKRQGAVTQYF.

This clonotype has just one count. Because it lacks the conserved phenylalanine or tryptophan at the end, this CDR3 is likely a read error. This chain uses TRBV6-5 with TRBJ1-1, with D maybe TRBD1 (6 bases). This CDR3 is built from 14 residues. Germline CDR1 is MNHEY and CDR2 is SVGAGI. The DNA for the CDR3 is TGTGTCAGCAGCAGCCTGGGATGGGACATTGAAGCTTTCTGT. Protein product: CVSSSLGWDIEAFC.

This clonotype turned up a few times. This chain uses TRBV11-2 with TRBJ2-7; tentatively, D is TRBD1 (6 bases). V lost 7 bases and J lost 3, with 16 bases in between. Germline CDR1 is SGHAT and CDR2 is FQNNGV. The CDR3 length is 14 residues. CDR3 DNA: TGTGCCAGCACAACACAGGGTGCCAGCTACGAGCAGTACTTC. Encoded protein: CASTTQGASYEQYF.

This clonotype appeared once. Relative to the germline gene, one junction end is altered; a read error may explain this. The chain employs TRBV6-6 and TRBJ1-2, with TRBD1 matching over 7 bases. The CDR3 is 14 residues long. The V gene's germline CDR1 is MNHNY and CDR2 SVGAGI (reference sequence). CDR3 residues: CVSSSDRELGGYTF. The CDR3 DNA sequence: TGTGTCAGCAGCTCCGACAGGGAGCTTGGTGGCTACACCTTC.

Note on this clonotype: Germline is not matched at one junction end, which may reflect a read error. The chain carries TRBV11-2 and TRBJ2-5; D not certain. This CDR3 has 13 amino acids. Per the germline V gene, CDR1 is SGHAT and CDR2 is FQNNGV. DNA for the CDR3: TGCGCCAGCAGCGCCGGGCCGGAAGAGACCCATTACTTC. Protein sequence: CASSAGPEETHYF.

A remark on this clonotype: One end of the junction fails to match germline, which may point to a read error. The chain couples TRBV10-2 to TRBJ1-1; D perhaps matches TRBD1 (6 bases). CDR3 size: 12 residues. Looked up from germline, CDR1 is WSHSY and CDR2 is SAAADI. The CDR3 loop is CASGGGDTEALF. CDR3 nucleotides: TGCGCCAGCGGTGGCGGGGACACTGAAGCCCTCTTT.

Remarks on this clonotype: This could be a read error, since a much larger clone is one nucleotide away. The chain carries TRBV5-1 and TRBJ2-5; D not resolved. This CDR3 contains 13 residues. V was clipped by 6 bases and J by 5 bases, with 14 bases between them. Germline CDR1 and CDR2: SGHRS and YFSETQ. CDR3 nucleotides: TGCGCCAGCACTGACTCGGTTGAGGAGACCCAGTACTTC. This codes for CASTDSVEETQYF. The whole variable domain, remainder taken from reference TRBV5-1 and TRBJ2-5, is KAGVTQTPRYLIKTRGQQVTLSCSPISGHRSVSWYQQTPGQGLQFLFEYFSETQRNKGNFPGRFSGRQFSNSRSEMNVSTLELGDSALYLCASTDSVEETQYFGPGTRLLVL.

This clonotype was seen at least ten times. V gene TRBV28 combines with J gene TRBJ1-2, with TRBD1 matching over 7 bases. CDR1 is MDHEN, CDR2 SYDVKM, per germline. V gave up 6 bases and J gave up 5 bases; unmatched junction bases: 6. The CDR3 runs to 13 residues. In DNA, the CDR3 is TGTGCCAGCAGCAGGGACAGACGTTATGGCTACACCTTC. As protein: CASSRDRRYGYTF.

This clonotype has more than one count but fewer than ten. The J gene is TRBJ1-2, the V gene TRBV28; 7 nucleotides line up with TRBD1. The CDR3 has 14 amino acids. Trimming removed 3 bases from V and 3 bases from J; junction bases left unmatched: 4. CDR1 is MDHEN and CDR2 is SYDVKM in the germline V gene. The CDR3 region is CASSFTGVYYGYTF. CDR3 bases: TGTGCCAGCAGTTTTACAGGGGTTTACTATGGCTACACCTTC.

The chain links TRBV11-3 to TRBJ2-3; possibly TRBD1 for D (6 bases). Germline loops: CDR1 SGHNT, CDR2 YENEEA. The CDR3 covers 14 residues. V lost 2 bases, J lost 4 bases, and 10 bases lay in between. This chain's CDR3 is CASSLYRASDTQYF. The CDR3 region has the DNA TGTGCCAGCAGCTTATACAGGGCCTCAGATACGCAGTATTTT.

The gene calls are TRBV6-5 and TRBJ2-2, with 9 bases matching TRBD1. The J segment lost 4 bases and the V segment lost 9 bases, leaving 3 bases of the junction unmatched. CDR1 and CDR2 from the germline V gene are MNHEY and SVGAGI. This CDR3 is 13 amino acids long. In DNA form, the CDR3 reads TGTGCCAGTAAGACAGGGGGCACCGGGGAGCTGTTTTTT. It codes for CASKTGGTGELFF.

Worth noting for this clonotype: Compared with germline, one end of the junction differs, possibly owing to a read error. The gene calls are TRBV4-1 and TRBJ2-1, with TRBD2 matching over 10 bases. Germline values: CDR1 MGHRA, CDR2 YSYEKL. The CDR3 contains 15 residues. The CDR3 loop is CASNPLAGVVNEQFF. DNA of the CDR3: TGCGCCAGCAACCCCCTAGCGGGGGTCGTCAATGAGCAATTCTTC.

A remark on this clonotype: This may arise from a read error, as a much more abundant clone is one base away. The final CDR3 position lacks the conserved phenylalanine or tryptophan, pointing to a likely read error. The rearrangement links TRBV5-6 to TRBJ2-1, with D uncertain. This CDR3 region has 14 residues. Trimming removed 4 bases at V and 1 base at J, with 9 bases between. Germline V gene sequence: CDR1 SGHDT, CDR2 YYEEEE. The CDR3 protein is CASSPRRSYNEQFI. CDR3 nucleotides: TGTGCCAGCAGCCCCCGACGGTCCTACAATGAGCAGTTCATC.

To note about this clonotype: The CDR3 carries no conserved terminal phenylalanine or tryptophan, so it likely arises from a read error. Because the CDR3's place on the DNA is in doubt, the DNA is left out and the CDR3 is given as listed by TCRdb. This chain uses TRBV11-2 with TRBJ2-5; the table's D gene call, TRBD1, was not cross checked with the DNA. CDR1 and CDR2 (germline): SGHAT, FQNNGV. Including both end residues, the CDR3 is 14 amino acids long. The CDR3 is CASNNDWGQGTQYL.

Concerning this clonotype itself: This sequence may be a read error, since a much larger clone differs from it by one base. The chain combines TRBV14 with TRBJ2-3; no clear D gene. CDR3 length: 12 amino acids. CDR1 and CDR2 from the germline V gene are SGHDN and FVKESK. The CDR3 DNA reads TGTGCCAGCAGCCTCTCCCCAGATACGAAGTATTTT. Amino acid sequence: CASSLSPDTKYF.

To note about this clonotype: A much larger clone differs from this one at a single base, so this may be a read error. This chain joins TRBV5-5 and TRBJ1-5; D ambiguous. The CDR3 extends over 15 amino acids. Germline CDR1 and CDR2: SGHKS and YYEKEE (reference sequence). Trimming cost V 2 bases and J 5 bases, with 14 bases left between them. The DNA of the CDR3 is TGTGCCAGCAGCTTCTTACGCGGGAGCGATCAGCCCCAGCATTTT. Translating gives CASSFLRGSDQPQHF.

The rearrangement joins TRBV6-2 or TRBV6-3 to TRBJ2-2, with D possibly being TRBD2 (5 bases). This CDR3 region has 15 residues. CDR1 MNHEY and CDR2 SVGEGT come from the germline V gene. The V gene lost 8 bases and the J gene lost 5 bases, with 18 bases spanning the gap. The CDR3 is CASGGILRTTGELFF. As DNA, the CDR3 is TGTGCCAGCGGAGGTATACTCAGGACTACCGGGGAGCTGTTTTTT.